This T cell receptor beta chain was profiled in a study of cytotoxic CD8 clonotypes in ibrutinib-treated CLL (dated by TCRdb to the early 2020s). With respect to the entire study: The cohort was composed of 10 to 11 relapsed/refractory and approximately 16 treatment-naive patients; IGHV unmutated status was identified in roughly 18 patients. Samples at response were collected after a median of about 12 months of treatment, with a range of about 6 to 40 months. Of the roughly 90 participants in the trial, 26 had longitudinal samples available. Samples averaged about 260,000 productive templates and roughly 86,000 productive rearrangements. Cryopreserved peripheral blood mononuclear cells were collected at three points: before therapy, at response, and at either sustained remission or disease progression. Partial responses were observed in some 24 patients and complete responses in 2; after a median follow-up of roughly 72 months, remission was maintained in around 14 patients and progression was observed in roughly 12. All remission and progressive disease samples were collected while patients were still receiving ibrutinib.

On a MiSeq, deep resolution sequencing aimed for a depth between 1 in 1 million and 1 in 200,000 T cells, with each clonotype covered 10x on average. The immunoSEQ hsTCRB Kit was used to generate TCR beta libraries. On the study's bioinformatics: The data were analyzed with ImmunoSEQ Analyzer and ImmunoSEQ Data Assistant, and V, D and J gene assignments followed IMGT definitions. Clonality, with values ranging from 0 to 1, was calculated as one minus the normalized Shannon entropy of productive rearrangement frequencies. Only overrepresented clonotypes making up at least 0.05% of each patient's repertoire were included in the public clonotype analysis. Repertoires from some 13 age-matched healthy donors in immuneACCESS were used as clonality controls. Not all clones reach the TCRdb copy of this immuneACCESS table, which keeps in-frame sequences only. Checked studies attribute under half of the gap to unresolved V genes and leave the rest unexplained. For V, J and clone size, that table is used; D and trimming come from the DNA. This sample comprises about 140,000 clones, about 84% of them detected only once. About 7.6% of the sample comes from the top ten.

For TCR beta library preparation, roughly 2 micrograms of genomic DNA were isolated from cryopreserved PBMCs. High-throughput TCR beta sequencing was performed on longitudinal blood samples from CLL patients receiving ibrutinib monotherapy. The patients took part in an open-label, single-center phase 2 trial of ibrutinib monotherapy. Results the study describes overall, beyond this receptor: Baseline clonality exceeded that of age-matched healthy donors and correlated strongly with circulating CD8+ T-cell counts. At ibrutinib response clonality went up, during sustained remission it held steady, and at progression it dropped back toward baseline. Lymph node repertoires were not examined, and the timing of sampling was not matched between patients in sustained remission and those whose disease progressed. Public clonotypes were rare and either shrank or stayed stable during treatment, and the rise in clonality at ibrutinib response reflected expansion of private clonotypes.

At the junction V is shortened by 10 bases and J by 9 bases, with 16 bases in between. The CDR3, cysteine through phenylalanine, is 12 amino acids long. The CDR3 DNA has 36 bases and is translated from base 1. CDR1 and CDR2 are drawn from the germline V gene (reference sequence): LNHNV, YYDKDF. This clone appeared a single time. Its antigen target is currently unknown. Per-nucleotide qualities are absent, and no much larger clonotype sits a single base away. Recombination linked TRBV15 to TRBJ2-1; TRBD2 could be the D gene, as 6 bases match. The receptor's source is a human donor with chronic lymphocytic leukemia. Source: PBMCs, taken after 36 months of ibrutinib treatment. The CDR3 has the sequence CASSTSNFEQFF. In nucleotides, the sequence is TGTGCCAGCTCAACTAGCAACTTTGAGCAGTTCTTC.